Below, 2 T cell receptor beta chains from the same sample are listed, as sequenced in a study of OX40 agonist ivuxolimab in advanced cancers. Produced via immunoSEQ multiplex PCR; TCRdb's table is partial and in-frame only. The sample includes 40,000 to 50,000 clones, 88% seen only once; the top ten take roughly 50%. The starting material was CD4+ or CD8+ T cells sorted from blood, obtained in a trial of the OX40 agonist ivuxolimab. These receptors all stem from an adult with an advanced solid tumor such as melanoma, head and neck, liver or kidney cancer.

The chain joins TRBV12-5 to TRBJ2-1; 14 bases align to TRBD2. J gave up 10 bases and V 6 bases, and 14 bases lay outside the gene matches. The germline V gene encodes CDR1 LGHNT and CDR2 FRNRAP. The CDR3 consists of 17 residues. The CDR3 reads CASGLGLAGAKGSEQFF. CDR3 in DNA: TGTGCTAGTGGCCTGGGACTAGCGGGGGCAAAAGGGTCGGAGCAGTTCTTC. Together with reference TRBV12-5 and TRBJ2-1, the CDR3 gives the full variable domain: DARVTQTPRHKVTEMGQEVTMRCQPILGHNTVFWYRQTMMQGLELLAYFRNRAPLDDSGMPKDRFSAEMPDATLATLKIQPSEPRDSAVYFCASGLGLAGAKGSEQFFGPGTRLTVL.

This chain connects TRBV11-2 to TRBJ2-5; D is unresolved. V shed 5 bases and J shed 4 bases, with 17 bases lying between them. This CDR3 region has 15 residues. The germline CDR1 and CDR2 sequences are SGHAT and FQNNGV. The DNA of the CDR3 is TGTGCCAGCAGCCCCCAGGTTGTACAGCTAGAGACCCAGTACTTC. It encodes CASSPQVVQLETQYF. Variable domain in full (rest from reference TRBV11-2 and TRBJ2-5): EAGVAQSPRYKIIEKRQSVAFWCNPISGHATLYWYQQILGQGPKLLIQFQNNGVVDDSQLPKDRFSAERLKGVDSTLKIQPAKLEDSAVYLCASSPQVVQLETQYFGPGTRLLVL.